The 17 T cell receptor beta chains below come from one sample, sequenced in a study of CD8+ T cells in alopecia areata. Following extraction, RNA underwent reverse transcription to cDNA, which served as the sequencing template. Produced via immunoSEQ multiplex PCR; TCRdb's table is partial and in-frame only. The sample has fewer than 350,000 clones; more than 45% are singletons. Treatment of the sample: oral pan-JAK inhibitor, 5-10 mg twice daily. The source was CD4+ T cells sorted from blood, collected at week 24, from a patient treated with tofacitinib. These receptor sequences come from a human donor with alopecia areata.

This clone was seen only a few times. The rearrangement uses TRBV25-1 and TRBJ1-3, with D hard to call. The CDR3 extends over 12 amino acids. Germline CDR1 and CDR2: MGHDK and SYGVNS. Trimming pared 2 bases from V and 6 bases from J, leaving 5 bases between. CDR3 residues: CASSEGPNTIYF. The CDR3 bases are TGTGCCAGCAGTGAAGGTCCAAACACCATATATTTT. Full variable domain (remainder filled in from reference TRBV25-1 and TRBJ1-3): EADIYQTPRYLVIGTGKKITLECSQTMGHDKMYWYQQDPGMELHLIHYSYGVNSTEKGDLSSESTVSRIRTEHFPLTLESARPSHTSQYLCASSEGPNTIYFGEGSWLTVV.

The genes are TRBV30 and TRBJ2-7; 7 bases align to TRBD2. In germline, CDR1 is GTSNPN, CDR2 SVGIG (reference sequence). The CDR3 contains 16 residues. V dropped 5 bases and J dropped 0; count of bases not matched to a gene: 13. The chain's CDR3 is CAWGSPPGGTSYEQYF. CDR3 bases: TGTGCCTGGGGAAGCCCCCCCGGGGGGACCTCCTACGAGCAGTACTTC. Variable domain in full (rest from reference TRBV30 and TRBJ2-7): SQTIHQWPATLVQPVGSPLSLECTVEGTSNPNLYWYRQAAGRGLQLLFYSVGIGQISSEVPQNLSASRPQDRQFILSSKKLLLSDSGFYLCAWGSPPGGTSYEQYFGPGTRLTVT.

The chain employs TRBV29-1 and TRBJ1-1, with D tentatively TRBD1 (6 bases). Germline V gene sequence: CDR1 SQVTM, CDR2 ANQGSEA. The V end was cut by 5 bases, the J end by 1 base, with 8 bases between. This CDR3 has 12 residues. In DNA form, the CDR3 reads TGCAGCGTTAAGGGGGGGAACACTGAAGCTTTCTTT. Protein product: CSVKGGNTEAFF.

This chain connects TRBV19 to TRBJ1-6; D unresolved. The CDR3 consists of 13 residues. Germline V lookup: CDR1 LNHDA, CDR2 SQIVND (reference sequence). V shed 5 bases and J shed 9 bases, with 11 bases lying between them. DNA for the CDR3: TGTGCCAGTAGTCCCGACTGGAGTTCACCCCTCCACTTT. Protein: CASSPDWSSPLHF.

A few counts support this clone. The rearrangement links TRBV7-2 to TRBJ2-5; D may correspond to TRBD1 or TRBD2 (6 bases each). The germline V gene encodes CDR1 SGHTA and CDR2 FQGNSA. The CDR3 is made up of 15 amino acids. Trimming removed 5 bases at V and 2 bases at J, with 15 bases between. The CDR3 nucleotides read TGTGCCAGCAGCGCGCGGGGAAGGGGGCAAGAGACCCAGTACTTC. This gives the protein CASSARGRGQETQYF.

This sequence joins TRBV30 and TRBJ2-7; D might be TRBD1 or TRBD2, each matching 5 bases. V was cut by 0 bases and J by 6 bases, with 9 bases left in between. Germline V gene lookup returns CDR1 GTSNPN and CDR2 SVGIG (reference sequence). This CDR3 comprises 12 residues. The CDR3 region has the DNA TGTGCCTGGAGTGTACCTGGGGGCGAGCAGTACTTC. This encodes CAWSVPGGEQYF.

J is TRBJ2-5 and V is TRBV7-2; 7 nucleotides line up with TRBD2. This CDR3 comprises 16 residues. Unmatched junction bases numbered 8, after V lost 3 bases and J lost 1 base. Germline values: CDR1 SGHTA, CDR2 FQGNSA. This CDR3 is CASSFGASGSQETQYF. The CDR3 region has the DNA TGTGCCAGCAGCTTCGGGGCTAGCGGTTCCCAAGAGACCCAGTACTTC.

Notes on this clone: At one boundary the junction diverges from the germline segment, which might be a read error. V and J are TRBV29-1 and TRBJ2-5; D is perhaps TRBD1 (6 bases). Germline CDR1 is SQVTM and CDR2 is ANQGSEA. This CDR3 is built from 13 residues. The CDR3, as DNA: TGCAGCGTGGAAGGACAGAGAGGAGAGACCCAGTACTTC. This codes for CSVEGQRGETQYF.

The chain joins TRBV2 to TRBJ1-5; 8 bases map to TRBD1. V lost 7 bases to trimming and J lost 3 bases; unmatched junction nucleotides: 2. This CDR3 comprises 13 residues. The germline CDR1 and CDR2 sequences are SNHLY and FYNNEI. CDR3 protein: CASKGQVNQPQHF. The CDR3 region has the DNA TGTGCCAGCAAGGGACAGGTCAATCAGCCCCAGCATTTT.

The J gene is TRBJ1-1, the V gene TRBV6-5; 8 positions match TRBD1. The germline gives CDR1 MNHEY, CDR2 SVGAGI. This CDR3 is 15 amino acids long. V shed 6 bases, J shed 0 bases, and the junction held 6 bases outside the gene matches. This CDR3 is CASSPKTGVNTEAFF. The CDR3 nucleotides read TGTGCCAGCAGCCCTAAGACAGGGGTGAACACTGAAGCTTTCTTT.

This clone was found once. CDR3 in DNA: TGCGCCAGCAGCTTGTGTGTAGCGGGGAATCAAGAGACCCAGTACTTC. Translation: CASSLCVAGNQETQYF. J is TRBJ2-5 and V is TRBV5-1; 8 bases agree with TRBD2. The CDR3 has 16 residues. V trimming: 1 base; J trimming: 2 bases; junction bases outside the gene matches: 7. Germline CDR1 and CDR2: SGHRS and YFSETQ.

The V call is TRBV29-1, the J call TRBJ2-1; D uncertain. The ends were cut back, 6 bases at V and 6 bases at J, with 15 bases in the middle. The germline V gene has CDR1 SQVTM and CDR2 ANQGSEA. This CDR3 is 13 amino acids long. CDR3 region: CSVRSGLANEQFF. In DNA form, the CDR3 reads TGCAGCGTCCGGTCCGGCCTCGCCAATGAGCAGTTCTTC.

The chain combines TRBV29-1 with TRBJ2-7, with 9 bases aligning to TRBD1. The CDR3 is 15 amino acids. Per germline, CDR1 SQVTM and CDR2 ANQGSEA. V was pared by 4 bases and J by 3 bases, with 10 bases of the junction left unmatched. DNA for the CDR3: TGCAGCGTTGTGGGGGGACAGGGAGAGCGCTACGAGCAGTACTTC. This gives the protein CSVVGGQGERYEQYF.

This chain connects TRBV11-2 to TRBJ2-5; tentatively, D is TRBD1 or TRBD2 (5 bases each). The germline V gene encodes CDR1 SGHAT and CDR2 FQNNGV. This CDR3 contains 15 residues. With 0 bases removed from V and 1 base from J, the gap between germline ends came to 9 bases. This CDR3 is CASSLDVGVQETQYF. In nucleotides, the CDR3 is TGTGCCAGCAGCTTAGATGTGGGGGTCCAAGAGACCCAGTACTTC.

The chain links TRBV30 to TRBJ2-5, with D perhaps TRBD1 or TRBD2 (6 bases each). The V end lost 8 bases, the J end lost 4 bases, and 17 bases lay between the germline ends. The CDR3 spans 13 residues. Germline V CDR1 and CDR2: GTSNPN, SVGIG (reference sequence). CDR3 nucleotide sequence: TGTGCCGCGGCCGTAGGGGGGTCAGAGACCCAGTACTTC. Translating it yields CAAAVGGSETQYF.

This chain joins TRBV7-2 and TRBJ2-7; D is uncertain. V was cut by 3 bases and J by 2 bases, with 8 bases left in between. This CDR3 has 13 residues. Germline loops: CDR1 SGHTA, CDR2 FQGNSA. The CDR3 sequence is CASSLASTYEQYF. CDR3 DNA sequence: TGTGCCAGCAGCTTGGCCAGTACCTACGAGCAGTACTTC.

The chain has TRBV29-1 and TRBJ1-1; maybe TRBD1 (5 bases). The CDR3 has 14 amino acids. Germline CDR1 reads SQVTM; CDR2 reads ANQGSEA. The V end lost 0 bases, the J end lost 4 bases, and 12 bases lay between the germline ends. DNA of the CDR3: TGCAGCGTTGAAGATCAGGGTTTGAGCACTGAAGCTTTCTTT. Its protein product is CSVEDQGLSTEAFF.